The 2 T cell receptor beta chains in this list originate from one sample, sequenced in a study of beta chain features in type 1 diabetes. Expressed TCRB transcripts were sequenced because the entire RNA isolate underwent reverse transcription. Sequencing used immunoSEQ multiplex PCR; TCRdb keeps in-frame clones, though not all of them. The sample includes under 400,000 clones, over 9.5% of them seen just once. Findings and caveats of the study: People with Type 1 diabetes carried modestly yet significantly shorter TCRB CDR3s in all four CD4+ subsets.

Antigens for these TCRs are unknown. Sequenced material: naive CD4+ T cells from blood. These receptors came from a woman in her late teens or twenties with type 1 diabetes.

This chain links TRBV5-4 with TRBJ1-2; 10 bases agree with TRBD1. Germline V gives CDR1 SGHNT, CDR2 YYREEE (reference sequence). This CDR3 spans 14 amino acids. The V and J ends lost 4 bases and 4 bases, in that order; junction bases with no gene match: 4. CDR3 sequence: CASSRTGGGYGYTF. The CDR3 DNA is TGTGCCAGCAGCAGGACAGGGGGAGGCTATGGCTACACCTTC.

About this clone itself: The sample has other DNA sequences that encode this CDR3 too. This rearrangement joins TRBV30 to TRBJ2-3, with D perhaps TRBD2 (5 bases). Germline V CDR1 and CDR2: GTSNPN, SVGIG (reference sequence). This CDR3 has 14 residues. V was cut by 2 bases and J by 0 bases, with 9 bases left in between. The CDR3 nucleotides are TGTGCCTGGAGTCCCGGAGGTAGCACAGATACGCAGTATTTT. The encoded protein is CAWSPGGSTDTQYF.